The 19 T cell receptor beta chains below were found in one sample sequenced in a study of control samples from healthy donors and cancer patients. Method: immunoSEQ multiplex PCR; TCRdb's copy keeps in-frame clones and lacks some. The sample contains roughly 86,000 clones, approximately 93% of which appear only once. Sample: blood. Receptors were obtained from a woman in her thirties in good health.

Comment on this clone: A read error may account for a junction end that differs from germline. J is TRBJ1-2 and V is TRBV2; 7 nucleotides line up with TRBD1. CDR1 is SNHLY, CDR2 FYNNEI, per germline. The CDR3 spans 10 residues. CDR3 DNA sequence: TGTGCCAGCAGTGAGGGACAGCCATACTTC. This encodes CASSEGQPYF.

The chain combines TRBV29-1 with TRBJ2-1; D tentatively reads TRBD1 or TRBD2 (6 bases each). Trimming took off 7 bases at V and 10 bases at J, with 11 bases between the two ends. Germline values: CDR1 SQVTM, CDR2 ANQGSEA. This CDR3 is built from 10 residues. As DNA, the CDR3 is TGCAGCGCCGGAGGGGGAGAGCAGTTCTTC. The encoded protein is CSAGGGEQFF.

The gene calls are TRBV10-3 and TRBJ2-7, with TRBD2 identical over 8 bases. The V gene's germline CDR1 is ENHRY and CDR2 SYGVKD. CDR3 size: 16 residues. V shed 5 bases and J 5 bases; nucleotides not matched to a gene: 14. CDR3 DNA: TGTGCCATCAGTTTAGGGGTGAGCGGGAGTCGGGACGAGCAGTACTTC. Its translation: CAISLGVSGSRDEQYF.

The DNA for the CDR3 is TGTGCCAGCAGTCGTCCCCAATGGACAGGGCTCGCTTTCTTT. Protein: CASSRPQWTGLAFF. The V call is TRBV28, the J call TRBJ1-1; TRBD1 agrees at 8 bases. Germline-derived CDR1 and CDR2 are MDHEN and SYDVKM. The V gene end was trimmed by 5 bases and the J gene end by 11 bases; junction bases not matched to a gene: 13. The CDR3 spans 14 residues. The complete variable domain, with remaining parts taken from reference TRBV28 and TRBJ1-1, reads DVKVTQSSRYLVKRTGEKVFLECVQDMDHENMFWYRQDPGLGLRLIYFSYDVKMKEKGDIPEGYSVSREKKERFSLILESASTNQTSMYLCASSRPQWTGLAFFGQGTRLTVV.

This chain uses TRBV5-4 with TRBJ2-3; perhaps D is TRBD1 or TRBD2 (5 bases each). Between the trimmed V and J ends, which lost 4 bases and 3 bases, there was a span of 15 bases. This CDR3 is built from 15 residues. In germline, CDR1 is SGHNT, CDR2 YYREEE (reference sequence). CDR3 sequence (DNA): TGTGCCAGCAGCCCGAGGGGAGAGGAAACAGATACGCAGTATTTT. This gives the protein CASSPRGEETDTQYF.

V and J are TRBV5-4 and TRBJ1-1, with D tentatively TRBD1 (6 bases). Germline V gene data show CDR1 as SGHNT and CDR2 as YYREEE (reference sequence). V shed 0 bases and J shed 1 base, with 7 bases lying between them. CDR3 length: 14 amino acids. CDR3 sequence: CASSLARGNTEAFF. CDR3 nucleotides: TGTGCCAGCAGCTTGGCCAGGGGGAACACTGAAGCTTTCTTT.

The CDR3 DNA sequence: TGTGCCAGCAGCCAGTACAACAGGGGTGGGGAGACCCAGTACTTC. This codes for CASSQYNRGGETQYF. This chain links TRBV3-1 (or the pseudogene TRBV3-2) with TRBJ2-5; TRBD1 matches at 7 bases. Germline V gives CDR1 LGHDT, CDR2 YNNKEL (reference sequence). V lost 3 bases to trimming and J lost 5 bases; unmatched junction nucleotides: 9. CDR3 length: 15 residues.

The V gene is TRBV6-4, the J gene TRBJ2-3; 11 bases agree with TRBD1. Per germline, CDR1 MRHNA and CDR2 SNTAGT. There are 14 residues in the CDR3. Trimming removed 3 bases from V and 4 bases from J; junction bases left unmatched: 0. CDR3 sequence (DNA): TGTGCCAGCAGTGAGGGACAGGGGGCAGATACGCAGTATTTT. It codes for CASSEGQGADTQYF.

The rearrangement joins TRBV2 to TRBJ1-5; D gene unclear. The CDR3 loop spans 15 amino acids. Trimming cost V 6 bases and J 1 base, with 13 bases left between them. Germline-derived CDR1 and CDR2 are SNHLY and FYNNEI. The CDR3 DNA follows: TGTGCCAGCAGGTCCTTGGACGGCAGCAATCAGCCCCAGCATTTT. Residues: CASRSLDGSNQPQHF.

This clone has a single count. The chain uses TRBV14 and TRBJ1-1; D gene ambiguous. CDR1 is SGHDN and CDR2 is FVKESK in the germline V gene. The CDR3 contains 14 residues. Trimming shortened V by 0 bases and J by 7 bases, and 12 bases separated the two germline ends. The CDR3 DNA sequence: TGTGCCAGCAGCCAAGATCTTTTGCGCAGTGAAGCTTTCTTT. Translation: CASSQDLLRSEAFF.

The rearrangement joins TRBV2 to TRBJ2-3, with 11 positions matching TRBD2. This CDR3 region has 15 residues. Losses at the gene ends were 6 bases for V and 2 bases for J; bases not matched to a gene: 4. Germline loops: CDR1 SNHLY, CDR2 FYNNEI. Here the CDR3 DNA reads TGTGCCAGCAGATTTAGCGGGGGGGCCACAGATACGCAGTATTTT. This gives the protein CASRFSGGATDTQYF.

The J gene is TRBJ1-5, the V gene TRBV27; D gene ambiguous. This CDR3 is built from 16 residues. In germline, CDR1 is MNHEY, CDR2 SMNVEV (reference sequence). Trimming pared 5 bases from V and 10 bases from J, leaving 24 bases between. Here the CDR3 reads CASSKEGYGVEAPQHF. The CDR3 nucleotides are TGTGCCAGCAGTAAGGAAGGATATGGCGTTGAGGCACCCCAGCATTTT.

This sequence joins TRBV4-2 and TRBJ2-1; TRBD2 matches at 10 bases. The trim removed 0 bases at V and 2 bases at J, leaving 1 base unmatched. The V gene's germline CDR1 is LGHNA and CDR2 YNFKEQ. The CDR3 length is 16 residues. The CDR3 loop reads CASSQDGLAAYNEQFF. For the CDR3, the DNA is TGTGCCAGCAGCCAAGACGGACTAGCGGCCTACAATGAGCAGTTCTTC.

This clone showed up just once. CDR3 nucleotide sequence: TGTGCCAGCTCACCGTACGGGACACCGGGGGATACGCAGTATTTT. Translating gives CASSPYGTPGDTQYF. The chain couples TRBV18 to TRBJ2-3; weak D call: TRBD1 (6 bases). Germline-derived CDR1 and CDR2 are KGHSH and LQKENI. V lost 3 bases and J lost 6, with 16 bases in between. The CDR3 consists of 15 residues.

Here the CDR3 reads CASSFQGAGGYTF. Written as DNA, the CDR3 is TGTGCCAGCAGTTTCCAGGGGGCGGGTGGCTACACCTTC. The chain combines TRBV12-3 or TRBV12-4 with TRBJ1-2; 8 positions agree with TRBD1. J lost 7 bases, V lost 3 bases, and 4 bases had no gene match. The CDR3 loop spans 13 amino acids.

The chain's CDR3 is CASTHATEAFF. As DNA, the CDR3 is TGTGCCAGCACCCACGCCACTGAAGCTTTCTTT. This sequence joins TRBV3-1 (or the pseudogene TRBV3-2) and TRBJ1-1; D not certain. The V end was cut by 7 bases, the J end by 4 bases, with 7 bases between. The V gene's germline CDR1 is LGHDT and CDR2 YNNKEL (reference sequence). This CDR3 has 11 amino acids.

V is TRBV9 and J is TRBJ2-1, with 10 bases identical to TRBD2. CDR1 and CDR2 from the germline V gene are SGDLS and YYNGEE. V dropped 0 bases and J dropped 7; count of bases not matched to a gene: 7. The CDR3 is 16 residues long. The CDR3 DNA is TGTGCCAGCAGCGTAGAGCGGGGGGGCCGCCAAAATGAGCAGTTCTTC. Amino acids: CASSVERGGRQNEQFF.

V is TRBV28 and J is TRBJ1-5; 8 bases match TRBD1. Germline-derived CDR1 and CDR2 are MDHEN and SYDVKM. With V trimmed by 1 base and J by 5 bases, 1 base remained unmatched. This CDR3 has 14 amino acids. The CDR3 here is CASSLSTGDQPQHF. CDR3 nucleotides: TGTGCCAGCAGTTTATCGACAGGGGATCAGCCCCAGCATTTT.

This clone appeared a single time. The chain is built from TRBV3-1 (or the pseudogene TRBV3-2) and TRBJ2-2, with a possible D match to TRBD2 (5 bases). Germline assignment: CDR1 LGHDT and CDR2 YNNKEL (reference sequence). V was trimmed by 6 bases and J by 7 bases, leaving 9 bases between them. The CDR3 extends over 12 amino acids. The CDR3 reads CASRDRGGELFF. The CDR3 nucleotides read TGTGCCAGCAGGGATCGGGGCGGGGAGCTGTTTTTT.